This TCR beta chain emerged from a study of PD-1 and CTLA-4 blockade in melanoma. V lost 3 bases to trimming and J lost 3 bases, with 9 bases between them. The germline V gene has CDR1 SGHAT and CDR2 FQDESV (reference sequence). The CDR3 has 13 amino acids. Repertoires were generated with immunoSEQ multiplex PCR, while TCRdb's copy carries only in-frame clones and drops some. The data show around 20,000 clones, approximately 90% seen once. The starting material was CD8+ T cells from peripheral blood, obtained before anti-PD-1 treatment. The TCR comes from a human donor with melanoma. The chain joins TRBV11-1 to TRBJ2-7, with D perhaps TRBD1 (5 bases). CDR3 in DNA: TGTGCCAGCAGCTTCTCAGGGAACTACGAGCAGTACTTC. It encodes CASSFSGNYEQYF.